This T cell receptor beta chain was identified in a study of neurological immune-mediated disorders. Study-level information: Multiple sclerosis patients numbered some 35, with approximately 31 relapsing-remitting and 3 secondary progressive.

V lost 6 bases to trimming and J lost 1 base, with 13 bases between them. This CDR3 has 14 amino acids. CDR1 is MNHEY, CDR2 SVGAGI, per germline. General study findings and limits: Grouping of repertoires by phylogeny put those of 18 of 34 multiple sclerosis patients into a single related-CDR3 cluster, a possible signature.

5'RACE employing 10-nucleotide random UMIs yielded the cDNA. TCRdb re-called the 5' RACE reads with MiXCR, one entry per CDR3 protein. This sample has tens of thousands of distinct CDR3 sequences, with approximately 2.4% found just once. Stored at -80 C, 2 million PBMCs were the source of the unsorted libraries. This clonotype was recorded many times. Its target is not known. The chain carries TRBV6-5 and TRBJ2-7, with TRBD1 as a possible D gene (6 bases). The sample taken for sequencing was PBMCs. The TCR comes from a woman aged 25 to 39 with multiple sclerosis. Written as DNA, the CDR3 is TGTGCCAGCAGCATGACAGGCCAGTCCTACGAGCAGTACTTC. Translated, it gives CASSMTGQSYEQYF.